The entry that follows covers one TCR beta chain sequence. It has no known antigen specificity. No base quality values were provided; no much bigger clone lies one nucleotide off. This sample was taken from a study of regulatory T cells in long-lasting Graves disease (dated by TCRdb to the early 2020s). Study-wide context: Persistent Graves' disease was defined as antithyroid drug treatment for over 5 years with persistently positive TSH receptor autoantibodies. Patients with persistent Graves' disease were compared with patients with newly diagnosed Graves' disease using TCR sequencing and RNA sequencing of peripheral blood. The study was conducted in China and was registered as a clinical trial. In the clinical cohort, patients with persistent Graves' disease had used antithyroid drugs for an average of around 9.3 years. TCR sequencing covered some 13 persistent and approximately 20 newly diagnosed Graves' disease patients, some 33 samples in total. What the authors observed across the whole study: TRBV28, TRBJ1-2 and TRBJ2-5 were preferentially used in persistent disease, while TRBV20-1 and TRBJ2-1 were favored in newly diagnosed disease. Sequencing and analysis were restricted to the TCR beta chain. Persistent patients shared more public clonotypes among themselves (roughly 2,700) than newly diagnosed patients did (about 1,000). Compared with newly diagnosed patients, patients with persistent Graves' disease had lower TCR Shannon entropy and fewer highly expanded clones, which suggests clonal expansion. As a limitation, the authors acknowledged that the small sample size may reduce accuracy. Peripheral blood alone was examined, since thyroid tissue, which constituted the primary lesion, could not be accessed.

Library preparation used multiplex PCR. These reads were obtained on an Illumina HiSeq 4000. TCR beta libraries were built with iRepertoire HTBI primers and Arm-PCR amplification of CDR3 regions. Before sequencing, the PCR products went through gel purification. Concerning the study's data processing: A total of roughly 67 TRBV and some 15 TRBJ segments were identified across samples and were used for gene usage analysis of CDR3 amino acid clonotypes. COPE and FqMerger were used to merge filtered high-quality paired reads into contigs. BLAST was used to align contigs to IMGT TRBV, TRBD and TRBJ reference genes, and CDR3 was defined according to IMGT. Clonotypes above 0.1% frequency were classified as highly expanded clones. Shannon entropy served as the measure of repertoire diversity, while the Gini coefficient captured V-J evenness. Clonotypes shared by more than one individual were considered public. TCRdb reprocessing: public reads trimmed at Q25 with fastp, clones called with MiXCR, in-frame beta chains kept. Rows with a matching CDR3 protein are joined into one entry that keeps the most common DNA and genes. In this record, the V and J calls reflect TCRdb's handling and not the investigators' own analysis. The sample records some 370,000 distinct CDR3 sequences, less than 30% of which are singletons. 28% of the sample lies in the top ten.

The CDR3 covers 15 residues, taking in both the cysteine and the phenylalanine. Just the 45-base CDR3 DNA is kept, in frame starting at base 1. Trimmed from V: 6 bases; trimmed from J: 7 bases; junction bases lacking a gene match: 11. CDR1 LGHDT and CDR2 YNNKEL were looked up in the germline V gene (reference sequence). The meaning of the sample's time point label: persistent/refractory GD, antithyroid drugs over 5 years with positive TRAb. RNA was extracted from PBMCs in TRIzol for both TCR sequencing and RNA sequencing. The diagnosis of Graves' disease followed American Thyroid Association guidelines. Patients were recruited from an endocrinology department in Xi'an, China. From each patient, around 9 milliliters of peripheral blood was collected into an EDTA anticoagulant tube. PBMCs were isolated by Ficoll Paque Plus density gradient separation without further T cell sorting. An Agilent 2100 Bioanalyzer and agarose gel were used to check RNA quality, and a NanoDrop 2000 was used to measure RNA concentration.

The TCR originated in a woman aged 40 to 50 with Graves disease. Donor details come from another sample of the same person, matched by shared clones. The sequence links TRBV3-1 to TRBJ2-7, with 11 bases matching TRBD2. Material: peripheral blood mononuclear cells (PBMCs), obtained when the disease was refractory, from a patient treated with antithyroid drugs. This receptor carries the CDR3 CASRASGRNTREQYF. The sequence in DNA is TGTGCCAGCAGAGCTAGCGGGAGGAATACTAGAGAGCAGTACTTC.